Reported below is one T cell receptor beta chain. This specimen comes from a study of neoadjuvant anti-PD-1 for oral cavity cancer. Sequencing was performed with immunoSEQ multiplex PCR; in TCRdb, only in-frame clones are kept and a portion is missing. The sample yields 10,000 to 15,000 clones, around 60% seen once. The CDR3 is made up of 17 amino acids. V lost 8 bases, J lost 0 bases, and 16 bases stayed unmatched. Germline V lookup: CDR1 SEHNR, CDR2 FQNEAQ (reference sequence). The source of this sequence is a person aged 35 to 85 with oral cavity squamous cell carcinoma. This specimen consisted of tumor tissue, obtained before nivolumab (anti-PD-1) treatment. V and J are TRBV7-9 and TRBJ2-7; 7 nucleotides agree with TRBD1. The CDR3 sequence: CASSQDTGTVSSYEQYF. For the CDR3, the DNA is TGTGCCAGCTCACAGGATACCGGGACAGTGAGCTCCTACGAGCAGTACTTC.